This T cell receptor beta chain came from a study of glioma-infiltrating T cells after dendritic cell vaccination. In the study overall: The vaccine used monocyte-derived dendritic cells pulsed overnight with autologous tumor lysate.

Data came from immunoSEQ multiplex PCR; TCRdb stores just in-frame clones and leaves some out. The top ten clones hold 15% to 18% of a sample with about 92,000 clones, approximately 84% of them seen once. CDR3 length equals 14 residues. Trimming stripped 4 bases from V and 8 bases from J, with 18 bases between. Germline CDR1 SGDLS, CDR2 YYNGEE. V is TRBV9 and J is TRBJ1-2, with D possibly TRBD1 on 6 matching bases. Sequencing used blood, obtained before dendritic cell vaccination. This receptor was taken from a human donor with glioblastoma. The chain's CDR3 is CASSSGDTKPGYTF. The CDR3 bases are TGTGCCAGCAGCTCCGGGGACACCAAGCCCGGCTACACCTTC.